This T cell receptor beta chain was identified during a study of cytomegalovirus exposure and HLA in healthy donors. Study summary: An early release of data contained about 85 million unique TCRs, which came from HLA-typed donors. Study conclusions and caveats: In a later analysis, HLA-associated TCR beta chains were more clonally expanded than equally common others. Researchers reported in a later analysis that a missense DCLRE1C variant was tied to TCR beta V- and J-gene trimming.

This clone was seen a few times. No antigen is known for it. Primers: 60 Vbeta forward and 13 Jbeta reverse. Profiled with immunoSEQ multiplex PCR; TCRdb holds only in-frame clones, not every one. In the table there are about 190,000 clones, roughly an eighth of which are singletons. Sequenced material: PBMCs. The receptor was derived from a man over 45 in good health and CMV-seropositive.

CDR3 region: CASIGGVGTEAFF. The CDR3 DNA reads TGTGCCAGCATCGGGGGGGTAGGGACTGAAGCTTTCTTT. The rearrangement uses TRBV28 and TRBJ1-1; D is possibly TRBD1 (5 bases). The CDR3 is 13 amino acids. CDR1 and CDR2 from the germline V gene are MDHEN and SYDVKM. Trimming removed 7 bases from V and 5 bases from J, with 14 bases in between.